This TCR beta chain was obtained from a study of blood T cell repertoires in COVID-19. Using immunoSEQ multiplex PCR, the repertoire was profiled, and TCRdb retains in-frame clones only, with some absent. The sample has 190,000 or so clones, around nine tenths seen once. This TCR came from a man aged 55 to 69 who had recovered from COVID-19. Sequenced material: peripheral blood.

CDR3 loop: CASSLQGPYEQYF. CDR3 coding DNA: TGTGCCAGCAGTTTACAGGGTCCCTACGAGCAGTACTTC. The chain recombines TRBV12-3 or TRBV12-4 with TRBJ2-7, with a weak D call TRBD1 (5 bases). This CDR3 is built from 13 residues. The V and J ends lost 2 bases and 2 bases respectively, with 7 bases between them.